The 5 T cell receptor beta chains below were found in one sample sequenced in a study of identical twins (TCRdb year 2016). The library was generated by 5' RACE. TCRdb lists the instrument as Illumina HiSeq 2000. TCRdb took the public reads, trimmed them with fastp at Q25, ran MiXCR for clone calling and kept in-frame beta chains. Records with the same CDR3 protein are collapsed into one entry carrying the most frequent genes and DNA. The sample contains roughly 690,000 distinct CDR3 sequences, approximately 22% of them found a single time. The ten largest clones take up roughly 4% of the sample. These data were also filed under a second study, of T cells expressing NK-cell markers.

The source material was PBMCs. The receptors shown here come from a woman between 18 and 29 years old in good health.

There are a few counts of this clonotype. This rearrangement joins TRBV7-9 to TRBJ1-5; no reliable D call. The CDR3 extends over 14 amino acids. In germline, CDR1 is SEHNR, CDR2 FQNEAQ (reference sequence). With 0 bases removed from V and 5 bases from J, the gap between germline ends came to 8 bases. The DNA of the CDR3 is TGTGCCAGCAGCTTAGCAGGGCCCCATCAGCCCCAGCATTTT. Residues: CASSLAGPHQPQHF.

J is TRBJ2-7 and V is TRBV6-2 or TRBV6-3, with D possibly being TRBD1 (6 bases). The germline gives CDR1 MNHEY, CDR2 SVGEGT. The CDR3 spans 14 residues. V lost 7 bases and J 6 bases, leaving 19 bases between the germline ends. The DNA for the CDR3 is TGTGCCAGCAACCCCAGGGGAAGGGCTGGCGAGCAGTACTTC. This codes for CASNPRGRAGEQYF.

The chain has TRBV10-3 and TRBJ2-1; no clear D. The CDR3 covers 12 residues. The V end was cut by 4 bases, the J end by 7 bases, with 8 bases between. Germline CDR1 reads ENHRY; CDR2 reads SYGVKD. The CDR3, as DNA: TGTGCCATCAGTGCGATAAAGAATGAGCAGTTCTTC. Its protein is CAISAIKNEQFF.

V is TRBV6-1 and J is TRBJ1-1, with D perhaps TRBD1 (6 bases). Trimming stripped 10 bases from V and 3 bases from J, with 12 bases between. CDR1 and CDR2 from the germline V gene are MNHNS and SASEGT. The CDR3 runs 12 residues. The CDR3 coding sequence is TGTGCCATCGTGAGGGGGTACACTGAAGCTTTCTTT. It yields the protein CAIVRGYTEAFF.

The V call is TRBV20-1, the J call TRBJ2-7, with D perhaps TRBD1 (5 bases). Trimming removed 6 bases at V and 1 base at J, with 13 bases between. CDR1 is DFQATT and CDR2 is SNEGSKA in the germline V gene (reference sequence). The length of the CDR3 is 13 residues. The CDR3 coding sequence is TGCAGTGCCGCAGGGCTGAGTTCCTACGAGCAGTACTTC. It is translated as CSAAGLSSYEQYF.